Given below is one T cell receptor (beta chain) in context. Its specificity is unknown. PCR primers comprised 60 Vbeta and 13 Jbeta primers. Profiled with immunoSEQ multiplex PCR; TCRdb holds only in-frame clones, not every one. This sample has around 230,000 clones, with about 79% found just once. The sample is drawn from a study of cytomegalovirus exposure and HLA in healthy donors. Notes on the study in general: Under in vitro conditions, a few CMV-associated chains were confirmed as specific for CMV antigens. Rare TCR sequences predominated, though certain public TCRs were found in many donors.

The CDR3 runs to 13 residues. The germline gives CDR1 SGHRS, CDR2 YFSETQ. The V end lost 4 bases, the J end lost 3 bases, and 10 bases lay between the germline ends. This receptor was identified in a male donor in good health and CMV-seronegative. The V and J genes are TRBV5-1 and TRBJ1-1; no clear D gene. Sequenced sample: PBMCs. CDR3 DNA sequence: TGCGCCAGCAGCGTCCAGGAGGACACTGAAGCTTTCTTT. Translating it yields CASSVQEDTEAFF.